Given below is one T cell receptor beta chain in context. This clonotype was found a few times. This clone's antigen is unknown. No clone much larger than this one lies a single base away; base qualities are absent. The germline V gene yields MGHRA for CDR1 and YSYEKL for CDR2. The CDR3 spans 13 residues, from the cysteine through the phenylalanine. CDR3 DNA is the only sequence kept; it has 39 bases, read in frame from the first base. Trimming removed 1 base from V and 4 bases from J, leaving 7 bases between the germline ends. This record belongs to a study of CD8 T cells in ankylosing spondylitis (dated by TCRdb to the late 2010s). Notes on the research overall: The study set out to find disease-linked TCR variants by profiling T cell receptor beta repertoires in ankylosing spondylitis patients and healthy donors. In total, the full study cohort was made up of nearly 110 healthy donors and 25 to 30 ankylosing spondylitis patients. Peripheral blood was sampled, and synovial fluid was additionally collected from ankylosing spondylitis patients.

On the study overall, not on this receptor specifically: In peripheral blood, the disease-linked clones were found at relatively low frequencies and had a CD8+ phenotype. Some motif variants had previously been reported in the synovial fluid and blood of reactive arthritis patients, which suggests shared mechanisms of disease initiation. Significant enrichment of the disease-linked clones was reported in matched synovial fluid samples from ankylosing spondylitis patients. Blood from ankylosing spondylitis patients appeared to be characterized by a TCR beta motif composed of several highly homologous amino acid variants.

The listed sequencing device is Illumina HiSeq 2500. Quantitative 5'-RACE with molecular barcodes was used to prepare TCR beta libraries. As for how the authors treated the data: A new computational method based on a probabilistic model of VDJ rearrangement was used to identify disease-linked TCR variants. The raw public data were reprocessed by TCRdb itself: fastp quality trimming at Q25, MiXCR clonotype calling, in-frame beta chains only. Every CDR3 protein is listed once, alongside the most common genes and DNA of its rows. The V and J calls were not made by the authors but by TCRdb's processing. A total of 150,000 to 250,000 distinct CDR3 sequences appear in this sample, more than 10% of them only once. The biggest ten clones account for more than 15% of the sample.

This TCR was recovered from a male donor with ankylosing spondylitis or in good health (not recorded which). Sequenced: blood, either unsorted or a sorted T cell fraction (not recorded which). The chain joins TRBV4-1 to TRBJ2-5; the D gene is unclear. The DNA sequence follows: TGCGCCAGCAGCCAAGTAGGGCTAGAGACCCAGTACTTC. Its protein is CASSQVGLETQYF.